Listed below are T cell receptor beta chains from one sample, sequenced in a study of graft-versus-host responses after intestinal transplantation. Measured with immunoSEQ multiplex PCR; TCRdb has only the in-frame clones, and not every one. The data hold some 86,000 clones, with 91% observed a single time. No antigen has been identified for these receptors. Sequenced here: unstimulated CD4+ T cells sorted from spleen or lymph node cells, sampled before intestinal transplant. The source is a human donor who received an intestinal transplant. Each CDR3 is given with its conserved first and last residue. Fields, in order: J gene, clone size, D gene, V gene, CDR3 protein, CDR3 DNA. The D gene is left open where the match is weak. Clone size appears in some rows only: once, few, many, or a class for an expanded clone.

TRBJ2-7,.,TRBD2,TRBV18,CASSPLRSGGYYEQYF,TGTGCCAGCTCACCACTTCGCTCGGGGGGGTACTACGAGCAGTACTTC
TRBJ2-4,.,TRBD1,TRBV7-2,CASSWGQQNIQYF,TGTGCCAGCAGCTGGGGACAGCAAAACATTCAGTACTTC
TRBJ1-2,.,.,TRBV11-3,CASSLQGDGYTF,TGTGCCAGCAGCCTCCAGGGTGATGGCTACACCTTC
TRBJ1-1,.,TRBD1,TRBV19,CASSITAGGSFF,TGTGCCAGTAGTATTACGGCAGGGGGATCTTTCTTT
TRBJ2-2,.,TRBD2,TRBV10-2,CASRATSGYSTGELFF,TGCGCCAGCAGGGCGACTAGCGGATACTCCACCGGGGAGCTGTTTTTT
TRBJ1-3,.,.,TRBV6-1,CASSVRGGGNTIYF,TGTGCCAGCAGTGTAAGAGGAGGTGGAAACACCATATATTTT
TRBJ1-2,once,.,TRBV6-5,CASSYSSAGKAYGYTF,TGTGCCAGCAGTTACTCATCAGCAGGGAAGGCCTATGGCTACACCTTC
TRBJ2-7,once,.,TRBV15,CATSRDPDPAYEQYF,TGTGCCACCAGCAGAGATCCAGATCCAGCCTACGAGCAGTACTTC
TRBJ1-2,.,TRBD1,TRBV5-8,CASSLGQGGNYGYTF,TGTGCCAGCAGCTTGGGACAGGGTGGCAACTATGGCTACACCTTC
TRBJ2-2,.,.,TRBV10-3,CATTDRLNTGELFF,TGTGCCACCACGGACAGACTGAACACCGGGGAGCTGTTTTTT
TRBJ2-1,.,TRBD2,TRBV30,CAWRRRGNNEQFF,TGTGCCTGGAGACGGCGGGGGAACAATGAGCAGTTCTTC
TRBJ1-2,.,.,TRBV27,CASSLWAGLNYGYTF,TGTGCCAGCAGTTTGTGGGCAGGACTTAACTATGGCTACACCTTC
TRBJ1-1,.,.,TRBV5-1,CASSLEGLNTEAFF,TGCGCCAGCAGCTTGGAGGGGCTTAACACTGAAGCTTTCTTT
TRBJ2-2,.,TRBD2,TRBV15,CATGDAGGWSLNTGELFF,TGTGCCACCGGGGATGCGGGGGGGTGGAGCCTTAACACCGGGGAGCTGTTTTTT
TRBJ2-3,.,TRBD1,TRBV5-1,CASSGTGQGAPDTQYF,TGCGCCAGCAGCGGAACCGGACAGGGGGCCCCAGATACGCAGTATTTT
TRBJ2-1,once,.,TRBV11-2,CASSPNKGPFYNEQFF,TGTGCCAGCAGCCCAAACAAGGGGCCCTTTTACAATGAGCAGTTCTTC
TRBJ1-4,.,.,TRBV19,CASSMIGGTNEKLFF,TGTGCCAGTAGTATGATAGGGGGAACTAATGAAAAACTGTTTTTT
TRBJ1-2,.,.,TRBV4-3,CASSQELGDGYTF,TGCGCCAGCAGCCAAGAATTGGGAGATGGCTACACCTTC
TRBJ2-1,.,.,TRBV5-1,CASSALSEQFF,TGCGCCAGCAGCGCCTTGAGTGAGCAGTTCTTC
TRBJ2-7,.,.,TRBV18,CASSATLASSFYEQYF,TGTGCCAGCTCTGCAACGCTAGCCAGCTCCTTCTACGAGCAGTACTTC
TRBJ2-3,.,TRBD2,TRBV9,CASSVGSASGGTHTQYF,TGTGCCAGCAGCGTAGGGAGTGCTAGCGGGGGGACGCATACGCAGTATTTT
TRBJ2-5,.,.,TRBV4-2,CASSQRLGIETQYF,TGTGCCAGCAGCCAGAGACTAGGAATAGAGACCCAGTACTTC
TRBJ2-7,.,.,TRBV7-2,CASSLARGSSYEQYF,TGTGCCAGCAGCTTAGCTAGGGGCAGCTCCTACGAGCAGTACTTC
TRBJ1-1,.,.,TRBV30,CAWSPRRDTEAFF,TGTGCCTGGAGTCCACGCCGCGACACTGAAGCTTTCTTT
TRBJ2-3,few,.,TRBV21-1,CASSTLAGGPGRETQYF,TGTGCCAGCAGCACCCTAGCGGGGGGGCCCGGAAGGGAAACGCAGTATTTT
TRBJ1-5,.,TRBD1,TRBV5-6,CASSKQGRDYSNQPQHF,TGTGCCAGCAGCAAACAGGGGCGGGATTATAGCAATCAGCCCCAGCATTTT
TRBJ1-3,.,.,TRBV4-3,CASSQDTGGNTIYF,TGCGCCAGCAGCCAAGATACAGGGGGAAACACCATATATTTT
TRBJ2-1,.,TRBD2,TRBV6-6,CASSTTSGGSYNEQFF,TGTGCCAGCAGCACCACTAGCGGGGGGTCCTACAATGAGCAGTTCTTC
TRBJ1-1,few,.,TRBV10-3,CAITSNRENTEAFF,TGTGCCATCACTTCGAACCGGGAGAACACTGAAGCTTTCTTT
TRBJ1-5,.,TRBD1,TRBV12-5,CASGLGTGGSNQPQHF,TGTGCTAGTGGTTTGGGGACAGGGGGCAGCAATCAGCCCCAGCATTTT
TRBJ1-2,.,.,TRBV18,CASSPSGNQGYTF,TGTGCCAGCTCCCCGAGCGGGAATCAGGGCTACACCTTC
TRBJ1-1,.,.,TRBV5-1,CASSSAGRWDTEAFF,TGCGCCAGCAGCTCAGCGGGGAGATGGGACACTGAAGCTTTCTTT
TRBJ1-2,.,.,TRBV4-3,CASRKGLGYGYTF,TGCGCCAGCAGGAAGGGGTTGGGCTATGGCTACACCTTC
TRBJ2-7,.,.,TRBV13,CASSLGHSYEQYF,TGTGCCAGCAGTTTGGGACATTCCTACGAGCAGTACTTC
TRBJ1-5,.,TRBD1,TRBV19,CASSTGTGGEQPQHF,TGTGCCAGTAGTACCGGGACAGGAGGCGAGCAGCCCCAGCATTTT
TRBJ1-2,.,.,TRBV6-5,CATVLAPYGYTF,TGTGCCACCGTTTTGGCCCCCTATGGCTACACCTTC
TRBJ1-2,.,.,TRBV6-6,CASSYSRAQLYGYTF,TGTGCCAGCAGTTACTCGAGGGCACAGCTCTATGGCTACACCTTC
TRBJ1-1,.,TRBD1,TRBV11-2,CASSSDRVNTEAFF,TGTGCCAGCAGCTCGGACAGGGTTAACACTGAAGCTTTCTTT
TRBJ2-3,.,.,TRBV29-1,CSVGRADTQYF,TGCAGCGTTGGACGGGCAGATACGCAGTATTTT
TRBJ2-1,.,TRBD2,TRBV18,CASSRILAGEENEQFF,TGTGCCAGCTCACGTATACTAGCGGGGGAGGAGAATGAGCAGTTCTTC
TRBJ2-1,.,.,TRBV7-2,CASSSGTYLNEQFF,TGTGCCAGCAGCTCCGGGACATACCTCAATGAGCAGTTCTTC
TRBJ2-2,.,.,TRBV7-6,CASRRGLAGTGELFF,TGTGCCAGCAGGCGGGGTTTGGCGGGCACCGGGGAGCTGTTTTTT
TRBJ1-4,few,TRBD1,TRBV7-2,CASSFGTGGEKLFF,TGTGCCAGCAGCTTCGGGACAGGGGGTGAAAAACTGTTTTTT
TRBJ1-3,few,TRBD1,TRBV19,CASSIQGAPGNTIYF,TGTGCCAGTAGTATACAGGGGGCGCCTGGAAACACCATATATTTT
TRBJ1-6,.,TRBD1,TRBV9,CASSGNPPRTGGSSYNSPLHF,TGTGCCAGCAGCGGAAACCCCCCGAGGACAGGGGGAAGCTCCTATAATTCACCCCTCCACTTT
TRBJ2-6,.,.,TRBV5-1,CASSLQGQGANVLTF,TGCGCCAGCAGCTTACAGGGCCAGGGAGCCAACGTCCTGACTTTC
TRBJ2-1,.,.,TRBV18,CASSSFASSYNEQFF,TGTGCCAGCTCATCATTTGCGAGCTCCTACAATGAGCAGTTCTTC
TRBJ2-7,.,.,TRBV9,CASSVAAQGLSYEQYF,TGTGCCAGCAGCGTAGCGGCTCAGGGCCTCTCCTACGAGCAGTACTTC
TRBJ2-1,.,TRBD1,TRBV29-1,CSSESGDRGDEQFF,TGCAGCTCCGAGTCCGGGGACAGGGGAGATGAGCAGTTCTTC
TRBJ1-1,.,TRBD1,TRBV5-1,CASSLVQGAYTEAFF,TGCGCCAGCAGCTTGGTCCAGGGGGCATACACTGAAGCTTTCTTT
TRBJ2-3,.,.,TRBV19,CASSIQGGGTDTQYF,TGTGCCAGTAGTATCCAGGGTGGGGGCACAGATACGCAGTATTTT
TRBJ1-1,.,.,TRBV21-1,CASWTGTNTEAFF,TGTGCGAGTTGGACAGGGACGAACACTGAAGCTTTCTTT
TRBJ2-5,.,.,TRBV7-8,CASRQVAGETQYF,TGTGCCAGCAGGCAGGTTGCGGGAGAGACCCAGTACTTC
TRBJ2-7,.,.,TRBV4-3,CASSLSIGNVYEQYF,TGCGCCAGCAGCCTATCGATCGGGAATGTCTACGAGCAGTACTTC
TRBJ1-2,.,TRBD1,TRBV7-2,CASSRPRQGHGYTF,TGTGCCAGCAGCCGACCTCGACAGGGCCATGGCTACACCTTC
TRBJ2-3,.,TRBD1,TRBV4-1,CASSLWTGPSTDTQYF,TGCGCCAGCAGCCTTTGGACAGGGCCGAGCACAGATACGCAGTATTTT
TRBJ2-7,.,.,TRBV5-1,CASSGRTGPYEQYF,TGCGCCAGCAGCGGGAGGACAGGCCCCTACGAGCAGTACTTC
TRBJ2-3,.,.,TRBV4-3,CASSQDRVGWDTQYF,TGCGCCAGCAGCCAAGACAGGGTTGGTTGGGATACGCAGTATTTT
TRBJ1-2,.,.,TRBV2,CASSEVGQGRTNYGYTF,TGTGCCAGCAGTGAAGTTGGGCAGGGGCGAACTAACTATGGCTACACCTTC
TRBJ1-1,.,.,TRBV11-1,CASSSVGALNTEAFF,TGTGCCAGCAGCTCAGTGGGGGCGCTGAACACTGAAGCTTTCTTT